This TCR beta chain was identified during a study of blood T cell repertoires in COVID-19. Germline CDR1 is SGHTA and CDR2 is FQGNSA. There are 14 residues in the CDR3. The V and J ends lost 0 bases and 9 bases respectively, with 9 bases between them. A PCR-confirmed or clinician-diagnosed COVID-19 case had contacted exposed participants within 2 weeks of entry. Generated by immunoSEQ multiplex PCR, the TCRdb table keeps only in-frame clones and is missing some. In the table there are 200,000 to 250,000 clones, 86% of which are singletons. This clone was seen only a few times. Specimen: PBMCs or T cells enriched from blood (not recorded which). V gene TRBV7-2 combines with J gene TRBJ1-6, with a possible D match to TRBD1 (5 bases). This TCR was sampled from a woman in her 30s who had been exposed to COVID-19. CDR3 sequence (DNA): TGTGCCAGCAGCTTAGCCGCCGGGGGTTCACCCCTCCACTTT. Residues: CASSLAAGGSPLHF.